This TCR beta chain was documented in a study of blood T cell repertoires in COVID-19. After removal of 3 bases from V and 6 bases from J, the junction contained 7 bases not matched to a gene. CDR1 and CDR2 from the germline V gene are SGHKS and YYEKEE (reference sequence). CDR3 length: 15 amino acids. The table came from immunoSEQ multiplex PCR; TCRdb's copy has only in-frame clones and leaves some out. The profile shows roughly 260,000 clones, 85% to 90% of them singletons. This clonotype was obtained from a woman between 25 and 40 years old with COVID-19, enrolled during active disease. The source material was peripheral blood. The rearrangement joins TRBV5-5 to TRBJ2-5, with 11 bases lining up with TRBD2. CDR3 loop: CASSSLAGGMKTQYF. CDR3 in DNA: TGTGCCAGCAGCTCCCTAGCGGGAGGTATGAAGACCCAGTACTTC.